This TCR beta chain stems from a study of immune characterization of retroperitoneal liposarcoma. Germline CDR1 and CDR2: MNHGY and SAAAGT. With 6 bases removed from V and 4 bases from J, the gap between germline ends came to 12 bases. The CDR3 is made up of 13 amino acids. TCRdb independently ran MiXCR on the PCR reads; one entry per CDR3 protein. Of some 10,000 distinct CDR3 sequences listed, roughly 28% were seen once; the top ten hold roughly a fifth. The chain uses TRBV6-8 and TRBJ1-2, with TRBD1 as a possible D gene (5 bases). The sequencing input was blood. The TCR originated in a male donor with retroperitoneal liposarcoma. This chain's CDR3 is CASRSDNLYGYTF. For the CDR3, the DNA is TGTGCCAGCAGATCGGACAACCTCTATGGCTACACCTTC.